The T cell receptor (beta chain) under discussion was sequenced for a study of blood T cell repertoires in COVID-19. Turning to the study itself: Researchers got acute and convalescent COVID-19 samples from the United States, Italy and Spain.

Assay used: immunoSEQ multiplex PCR; TCRdb lists only in-frame clones, some missing. The sample holds 200,000 to 250,000 clones, roughly 80% seen once. The CDR3 has 11 amino acids. Germline CDR1 DFQATT, CDR2 SNEGSKA (reference sequence). This rearrangement joins TRBV20-1 to TRBJ2-7, with 7 bases fitting TRBD2. Sequencing input: peripheral blood. This sequence was found in a woman older than 75 with acute or convalescent COVID-19. As DNA, the CDR3 is TGCAGCTTGGGAGGGGCCTACGAGCAGTACTTC. It encodes CSLGGAYEQYF.